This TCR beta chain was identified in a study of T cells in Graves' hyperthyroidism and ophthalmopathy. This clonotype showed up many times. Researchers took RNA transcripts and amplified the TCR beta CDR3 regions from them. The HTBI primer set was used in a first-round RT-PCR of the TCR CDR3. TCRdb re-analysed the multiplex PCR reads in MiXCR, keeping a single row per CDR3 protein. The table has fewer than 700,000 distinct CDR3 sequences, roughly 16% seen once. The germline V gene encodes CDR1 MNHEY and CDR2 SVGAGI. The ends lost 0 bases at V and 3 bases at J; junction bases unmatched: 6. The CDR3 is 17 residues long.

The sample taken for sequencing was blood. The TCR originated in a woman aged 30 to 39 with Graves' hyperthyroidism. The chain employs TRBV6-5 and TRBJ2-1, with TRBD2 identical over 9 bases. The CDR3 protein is CASSYSGGRAGYNEQFF. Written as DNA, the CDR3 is TGTGCCAGCAGTTACTCCGGCGGGAGGGCCGGCTACAATGAGCAGTTCTTC.